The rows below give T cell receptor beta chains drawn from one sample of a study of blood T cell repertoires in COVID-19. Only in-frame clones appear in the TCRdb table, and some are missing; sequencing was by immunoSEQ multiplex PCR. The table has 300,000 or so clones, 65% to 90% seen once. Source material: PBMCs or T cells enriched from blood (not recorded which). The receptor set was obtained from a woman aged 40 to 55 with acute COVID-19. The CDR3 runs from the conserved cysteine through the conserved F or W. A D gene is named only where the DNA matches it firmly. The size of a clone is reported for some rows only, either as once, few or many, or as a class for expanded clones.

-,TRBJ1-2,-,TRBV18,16,CASSSFSGAPNYGYTF,TGTGCCAGCTCATCTTTCTCAGGGGCACCCAACTATGGCTACACCTTC
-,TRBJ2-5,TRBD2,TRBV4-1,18,CASSPLLLAGMYQETQYF,TGCGCCAGCAGCCCCCTTTTACTAGCGGGAATGTACCAAGAGACCCAGTACTTC
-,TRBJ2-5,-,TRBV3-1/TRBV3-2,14,CASSQAVQGQAANF,TGTGCCAGCAGCCAAGCTGTTCAGGGGCAGGCCGCGAACTTC
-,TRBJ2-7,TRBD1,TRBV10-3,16,CAISEHSGTGKYEQYF,TGTGCCATCAGTGAACACTCCGGGACAGGGAAATACGAGCAGTACTTC
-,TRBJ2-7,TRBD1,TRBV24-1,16,CATSAAGQGSYYEQYF,TGTGCCACCAGTGCCGCTGGACAGGGGAGTTACTACGAGCAGTACTTC
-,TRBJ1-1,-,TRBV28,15,CASSFGRTTGTEAFF,TGTGCCAGCAGTTTTGGTAGAACAACGGGGACTGAAGCTTTCTTT
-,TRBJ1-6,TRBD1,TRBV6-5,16,CASSYSGQADNSPLHF,TGTGCCAGCAGTTACTCAGGACAGGCCGATAATTCACCCCTCCACTTT
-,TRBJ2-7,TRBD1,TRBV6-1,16,CASSDDQRGRRDEQYF,TGTGCCAGCAGTGACGACCAAAGGGGGCGGCGAGACGAGCAGTACTTC
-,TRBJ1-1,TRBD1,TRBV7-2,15,CASSLRQGLNTEAFF,TGTGCCAGCAGCCTAAGACAGGGACTGAACACTGAAGCTTTCTTT
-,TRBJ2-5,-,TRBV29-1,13,CSVGQQLLETQYF,TGCAGCGTTGGGCAACAGTTACTAGAGACCCAGTACTTC
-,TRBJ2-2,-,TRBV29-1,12,CSVAGVAGELFF,TGCAGCGTTGCGGGGGTGGCCGGGGAGCTGTTTTTT
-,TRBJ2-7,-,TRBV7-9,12,CASSLNFVEQYF,TGTGCCAGCAGCTTAAATTTCGTCGAGCAGTACTTC
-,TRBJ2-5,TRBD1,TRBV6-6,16,CASSPRDRGRLETQYF,TGTGCCAGCAGTCCCCGGGACAGGGGGCGTTTAGAGACCCAGTACTTC
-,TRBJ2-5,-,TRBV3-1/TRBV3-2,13,CASSPHPQETQYF,TGTGCCAGCAGCCCCCATCCCCAAGAGACCCAGTACTTC
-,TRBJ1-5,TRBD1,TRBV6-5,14,CASTAGQGNQPQHF,TGTGCCAGCACTGCGGGACAGGGGAATCAGCCCCAGCATTTT
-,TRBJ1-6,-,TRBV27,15,CASSSLEGGNSPLHF,TGTGCCAGCAGTTCCCTTGAGGGCGGGAATTCACCCCTCCACTTT
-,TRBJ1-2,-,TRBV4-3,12,CASSQDRVGYTF,TGCGCCAGCAGCCAAGACAGGGTTGGCTACACCTTC
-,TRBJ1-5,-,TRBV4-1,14,CASSQDHSNQPQHF,TGCGCCAGCAGCCAAGACCATAGCAATCAGCCCCAGCATTTT
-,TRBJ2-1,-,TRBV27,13,CASSLSRQSEQFF,TGTGCCAGCAGTTTATCGAGGCAGAGTGAGCAGTTCTTC
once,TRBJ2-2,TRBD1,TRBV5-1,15,CASSLGTGGTGELFF,TGCGCCAGCAGCTTAGGGACAGGTGGCACCGGGGAGCTGTTTTTT
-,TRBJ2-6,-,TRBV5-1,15,CASSSQGSGANVLTF,TGCGCCAGCAGCTCTCAGGGGTCTGGGGCCAACGTCCTGACTTTC
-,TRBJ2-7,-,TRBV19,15,CASRRQAFGANEQYF,TGTGCCAGTAGAAGACAGGCATTCGGGGCGAACGAGCAGTACTTC
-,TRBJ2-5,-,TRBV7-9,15,CASSLISSGQETQYF,TGTGCCAGCAGCTTAATTAGTAGCGGCCAAGAGACCCAGTACTTC
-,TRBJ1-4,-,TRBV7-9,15,CASSLLSGRGEKLFF,TGTGCCAGCAGCTTATTATCGGGACGGGGGGAAAAACTGTTTTTT
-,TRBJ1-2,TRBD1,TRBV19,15,CASSKKADRVYGYTF,TGTGCCAGTAGTAAGAAGGCTGACAGGGTCTATGGCTACACCTTC
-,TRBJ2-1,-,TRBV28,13,CASTSPQSDEQFF,TGTGCCAGCACCTCGCCACAATCCGATGAGCAGTTCTTC
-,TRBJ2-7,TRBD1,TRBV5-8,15,CASSFQGVGSYEQYF,TGTGCCAGCAGCTTTCAGGGGGTCGGAAGCTACGAGCAGTACTTC
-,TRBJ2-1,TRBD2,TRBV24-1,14,CATSDSGGGNEQFF,TGTGCCACCAGTGATAGCGGGGGGGGCAATGAGCAGTTCTTC
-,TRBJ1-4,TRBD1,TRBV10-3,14,CAIMPGGAGEKLFF,TGTGCCATCATGCCAGGGGGCGCGGGTGAAAAACTGTTTTTT
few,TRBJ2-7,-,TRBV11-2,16,CASSLGRLGSNYEQYF,TGTGCCAGCAGCTTAGGTCGCTTAGGTAGCAATTACGAGCAGTACTTC
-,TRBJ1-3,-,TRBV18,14,CASSPAASGNTIYF,TGTGCCAGCTCACCAGCGGCGTCTGGAAACACCATATATTTT
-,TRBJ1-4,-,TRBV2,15,CASSDWTVGEEKLFF,TGTGCCAGCAGTGACTGGACAGTGGGGGAGGAAAAACTGTTTTTT
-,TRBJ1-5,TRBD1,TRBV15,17,CATSTRDRGLVNQPQHF,TGTGCCACCAGCACGCGGGACAGGGGGTTGGTTAATCAGCCCCAGCATTTT
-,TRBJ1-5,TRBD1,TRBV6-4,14,CASSEGQFNQPQHF,TGTGCCAGCAGTGAGGGACAGTTTAATCAGCCCCAGCATTTT
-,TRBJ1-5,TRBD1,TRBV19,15,CASRGTGISNQPQHF,TGTGCCAGTAGAGGGACAGGGATTAGCAATCAGCCCCAGCATTTT
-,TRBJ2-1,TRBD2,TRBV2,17,CASSGGMGLGSSDEQFF,TGTGCCAGCAGCGGGGGGATGGGACTAGGAAGCTCCGATGAGCAGTTCTTC
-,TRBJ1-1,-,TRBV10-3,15,CAISPGQPLNTEAFF,TGTGCCATCAGCCCAGGACAGCCATTGAACACTGAAGCTTTCTTT
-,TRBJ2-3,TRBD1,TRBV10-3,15,CAISEQGFGTDTQYF,TGTGCCATCAGTGAACAGGGGTTTGGCACAGATACGCAGTATTTT
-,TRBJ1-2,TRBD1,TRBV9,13,CASSNLGTVGYTF,TGTGCCAGCAGCAACTTGGGGACAGTTGGCTACACCTTC
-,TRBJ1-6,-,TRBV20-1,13,CSASSSFRGPLHF,TGCAGTGCTAGTTCTTCTTTTCGGGGGCCCCTCCACTTT
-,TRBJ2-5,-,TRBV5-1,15,CASSLGTVYQETQYF,TGCGCCAGCAGCTTGGGGACAGTGTACCAAGAGACCCAGTACTTC
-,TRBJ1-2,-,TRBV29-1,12,CSVLGRDYGYTF,TGCAGCGTCTTGGGGAGGGACTATGGCTACACCTTC
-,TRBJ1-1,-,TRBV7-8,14,CASSLPGGGTEAFF,TGTGCCAGCAGCTTGCCCGGGGGGGGCACTGAAGCTTTCTTT
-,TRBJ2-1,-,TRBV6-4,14,CASSDRRSYNEQFF,TGTGCCAGCAGTGACCGCCGGTCCTACAATGAGCAGTTCTTC
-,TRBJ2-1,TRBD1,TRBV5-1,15,CASSFVGQGANEQFF,TGCGCCAGCAGCTTTGTGGGACAGGGGGCTAATGAGCAGTTCTTC
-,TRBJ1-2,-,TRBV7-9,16,CASSSTGIKRAYGYTF,TGTGCCAGCAGCTCGACCGGGATAAAAAGGGCCTATGGCTACACCTTC
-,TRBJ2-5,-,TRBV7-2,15,CASSLGPQGRETQYF,TGTGCCAGCAGCTTAGGCCCACAGGGCCGGGAGACCCAGTACTTC
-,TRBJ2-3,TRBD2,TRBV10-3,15,CAIRETSGVTDTQYF,TGTGCCATCAGGGAGACTAGCGGGGTGACAGATACGCAGTATTTT
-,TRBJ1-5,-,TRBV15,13,CATSRVVYQPQHF,TGTGCCACCAGCAGAGTCGTATATCAGCCCCAGCATTTT
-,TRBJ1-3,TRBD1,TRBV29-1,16,CSVEDQQGATGNTIYF,TGCAGCGTTGAAGATCAACAGGGGGCGACTGGAAACACCATATATTTT
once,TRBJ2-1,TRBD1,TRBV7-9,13,CASSWTGGNEQFF,TGTGCCAGCAGCTGGACAGGGGGCAATGAGCAGTTCTTC
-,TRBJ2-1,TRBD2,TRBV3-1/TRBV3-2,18,CASSQDWLAGGNYNEQFF,TGTGCCAGCAGCCAAGACTGGCTAGCGGGAGGGAATTACAATGAGCAGTTCTTC
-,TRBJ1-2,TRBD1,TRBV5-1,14,CASSDQGAGYGYTF,TGCGCCAGCAGTGATCAGGGGGCAGGCTATGGCTACACCTTC
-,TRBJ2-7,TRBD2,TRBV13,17,CASSLRRLAGGTYEQYF,TGTGCCAGCAGCTTAAGGCGTCTAGCGGGGGGTACCTACGAGCAGTACTTC